Listed here are 8 T cell receptor beta chains from one sample, sequenced in a study of beta chain features in type 1 diabetes. Study outcomes and limitations: In every one of the four CD4+ subsets, TCRB CDR3s were moderately but significantly shorter in Type 1 diabetes patients.

Their antigens are not known. Expressed TCRB transcripts were sequenced after all isolated RNA was converted to cDNA. Profiling relied on immunoSEQ multiplex PCR, and the TCRdb table lists in-frame clones only, not all of them. Found here are about 25,000 clones, about 63% of them singletons; the top ten hold 0.9% to 1.4%. The sequencing input was stem cell memory CD4+ T cells from blood. These receptor sequences come from a woman aged 35 to 49 with type 1 diabetes.

The rearrangement joins TRBV28 to TRBJ1-2; D uncertain. This CDR3 has 17 residues. CDR1 and CDR2 (germline): MDHEN, SYDVKM. V lost 3 bases and J lost 0, with 17 bases in between. CDR3 DNA: TGTGCCAGCAGTTTCTCCCCCGTCCCCCTCTCTAACTATGGCTACACCTTC. It encodes CASSFSPVPLSNYGYTF.

J is TRBJ1-4 and V is TRBV19, with TRBD1 identical over 12 bases. V dropped 8 bases and J dropped 5; count of bases not matched to a gene: 15. The CDR3 spans 18 residues. Germline V lookup: CDR1 LNHDA, CDR2 SQIVND (reference sequence). In DNA, the CDR3 is TGTGCCAGTTACCCCCTTGGGACAGGGGGCCTGGGAAATGAAAAACTGTTTTTT. It specifies CASYPLGTGGLGNEKLFF.

The chain joins TRBV5-1 to TRBJ1-2, with TRBD1 matching 9 bases. Germline V lookup: CDR1 SGHRS, CDR2 YFSETQ. V trimming: 0 bases; J trimming: 3 bases; junction bases outside the gene matches: 3. This CDR3 has 15 residues. This chain's CDR3 is CASSLAGQGDYGYTF. The CDR3, as DNA: TGCGCCAGCAGCTTGGCGGGACAGGGAGACTATGGCTACACCTTC. The whole variable domain, filled in from reference TRBV5-1 and TRBJ1-2, reads KAGVTQTPRYLIKTRGQQVTLSCSPISGHRSVSWYQQTPGQGLQFLFEYFSETQRNKGNFPGRFSGRQFSNSRSEMNVSTLELGDSALYLCASSLAGQGDYGYTFGSGTRLTVV.

This clone has more than one count but fewer than ten. The chain recombines TRBV7-2 with TRBJ2-7, with TRBD2 matching 7 bases. The CDR3 has 16 amino acids. After removal of 5 bases from V and 0 bases from J, the junction contained 10 bases not matched to a gene. From germline, CDR1 is SGHTA and CDR2 FQGNSA. CDR3 in DNA: TGTGCCAGCAGCCCGGGGGGACCCCCGTCCTCCTACGAGCAGTACTTC. This translates into CASSPGGPPSSYEQYF.

The V gene is TRBV25-1, the J gene TRBJ1-5, with 8 positions matching TRBD1. The CDR3 loop spans 15 amino acids. V was pared by 5 bases and J by 5 bases, with 8 bases of the junction left unmatched. The V gene's germline CDR1 is MGHDK and CDR2 SYGVNS. CDR3 amino acids: CASSPRTGSDQPQHF. As DNA, the CDR3 is TGTGCCAGCAGTCCGAGGACAGGGTCGGATCAGCCCCAGCATTTT.

This chain joins TRBV5-5 and TRBJ2-7, with 10 bases identical to TRBD1. J lost 5 bases, V lost 4 bases, and 15 bases had no gene match. The CDR3 loop spans 17 amino acids. Per germline, CDR1 SGHKS and CDR2 YYEKEE (reference sequence). The CDR3 DNA reads TGTGCCAGCAGCGGCCGGGACAGGGGCCCAACGGTTGACGAGCAGTACTTC. Amino acid sequence: CASSGRDRGPTVDEQYF.

CDR3: CASSLTGRRNTIYF. The CDR3 DNA sequence: TGTGCCAGCAGTTTGACAGGGCGTCGAAACACCATATATTTT. The V call is TRBV27, the J call TRBJ1-3; 7 nucleotides match TRBD1. Losses at the gene ends were 3 bases for V and 5 bases for J; bases not matched to a gene: 4. The CDR3 is 14 residues long. CDR1 is MNHEY, CDR2 SMNVEV, per germline (reference sequence).

The genes are TRBV5-1 and TRBJ2-7, with D perhaps matching TRBD1 (7 bases). There are 18 residues in the CDR3. Trimming stripped 0 bases from V and 1 base from J, with 20 bases between. Germline V lookup: CDR1 SGHRS, CDR2 YFSETQ. The CDR3 sequence is CASSLGGGLWDSSYEQYF. CDR3 DNA: TGCGCCAGCAGCTTGGGAGGGGGGCTTTGGGACAGTTCCTACGAGCAGTACTTC.